This TCR beta chain is drawn from a study of identical twins (dated by TCRdb to 2016 to 2018). Background on the whole study: The study deep-sequenced TCR alpha and beta repertoires from monozygotic twins, unrelated adults of various ages and cord blood to test whether fetal clonotypes persist. To rule out contamination, replicate twin experiments were performed at different times with different library preparation protocols. Broader findings and caveats from the paper: Invariant T cells such as MAIT and iNKT could partly confound zero-insertion analyses, though diverse VJ usage argued against this for most clonotypes. The excess sharing between twins in beta out-of-frame sequences was weaker because fewer shared sequences reduced the signal-to-noise ratio. Because the same donors could not be followed over many years, conclusions were based on cross-sectional statistical analysis. Fewer insertions were carried by abundant cord blood beta clonotypes; a weaker similar trend was observed in young adult naive repertoires, while no such trend was observed in memory repertoires. Compared with coincidental sharing between unrelated individuals, out-of-frame TCR alpha sequences shared between twins had an excess of sequences with low generation probability. Recombination models systematically underestimated out-of-frame TCR alpha sharing in monozygotic twins but agreed with sharing between unrelated individuals.

The library came from 5' RACE. The sequencer listed for this sample is Illumina HiSeq 2000. A universal primer binding site was added through template switching, and the final cDNA carried a unique molecular identifier so that TCR cDNA molecules could be counted accurately. Specific primers in the conserved constant-segment region were used to synthesize first-strand cDNA for TCR alpha and beta chains. To control for contamination, each cDNA library was double barcoded with a SMART-Mk sample barcode plus Illumina barcodes. TruSeq adapter sequences along with Illumina sample barcodes were introduced in two successive PCR steps. Sequencing of the TCR alpha and beta cDNA libraries was done on the Illumina HiSeq platform using custom primers. The authors' pipeline ran thus. Raw reads were processed with MiGEC to extract unique molecular identifiers, and MiXCR was used to determine CDR3 positions. For each individual, recombination models were inferred using an EM algorithm with the repgenHMM and IGoR tools. The tcR package in R was used for shared clonotype analysis, with sharing normalized by the product of cloneset sizes. Out-of-frame nonproductive sequences were analyzed to study raw recombination free of thymic and clonal selection effects. TCRdb reprocessed the public reads (quality trimming at Q25 with fastp, clone calling with MiXCR) and kept in-frame beta chains. Each record represents a unique CDR3 protein, reported with the most common genes and DNA among its rows. The V and J calls and clone size come from TCRdb's table, not from the authors' own analysis. For this sample there are about 340,000 distinct CDR3 sequences; 7% to 9.5% appear just once. The ten largest make up about 8.1% of the sample.

In its sample, this clonotype was seen a few times. Its antigen is not yet known. No quality values exist for individual bases; no much larger clone is one base distant. Only healthy Caucasian donors were included. Three unrelated non-twin adults were also sequenced: a male aged 18 to 29, a male aged 50 to 60 and a female aged 50 to 60. Using Miltenyi CD45RO+ enrichment and human naive T-cell isolation kits, memory (CD45RO+) and naive T cells were isolated from PBMC. Material: naive T cells sorted from blood. The cell subset or site label here, explained by the study, means: cells isolated with a human naive T-cell isolation kit. The clonotype originates from a woman aged 45-65 years in good health.

The nucleotide sequence reads TGCAGCGCCAAAGTAGCGGCCTACAATGAGCAGTTCTTC. This encodes CSAKVAAYNEQFF. Recombination connected TRBV29-1 to TRBJ2-1; matching of 6 bases hints at TRBD2 as the D gene. In the germline V gene, CDR1 corresponds to SQVTM and CDR2 to ANQGSEA. V was cut back by 7 bases and J by 2 bases, leaving a gap of 12 bases between them. Including cysteine and phenylalanine, the CDR3 has 13 amino acids. Left in the record is the CDR3 DNA by itself, 39 bases read in frame from the first base.